Listed below are T cell receptor beta chains from one sample, sequenced in a study of Ad26.COV2.S vaccination and SARS-CoV-2 variants. Only in-frame clones appear in the TCRdb table, and some are missing; sequencing was by immunoSEQ multiplex PCR. This sample has approximately 340,000 clones, with more than 75% found just once. Sample: peripheral blood, taken in a trial of Ad26.COV2.S vaccine versus placebo. The source of these receptors is a person between 18 and 65 years old who received the Ad26.COV2.S COVID-19 vaccine or a placebo. CDR3s include the opening cysteine and the closing phenylalanine or tryptophan. Fields, in order: V gene, clone size, D gene, J gene, CDR3 protein, CDR3 DNA. The D gene is left open where the match is weak. Size is omitted from some rows. Given values are once, few, many or a class for expanded clones.

TRBV29-1	.	TRBD2	TRBJ2-5	CSVEGTSADQETQYF	TGCAGCGTTGAGGGGACTAGCGCGGACCAAGAGACCCAGTACTTC
TRBV7-9	.	TRBD1	TRBJ2-1	CASSLVTDRGGEQFF	TGTGCCAGCAGCTTAGTCACGGACAGGGGTGGTGAGCAGTTCTTC
TRBV19	.	.	TRBJ2-5	CASRDFQETQYF	TGTGCCAGTAGGGACTTCCAAGAGACCCAGTACTTC
TRBV19	.	.	TRBJ1-6	CASRLTPGAPYNSPLHF	TGTGCCAGTAGGCTCACTCCAGGGGCGCCTTATAATTCACCCCTCCACTTT
TRBV28	.	TRBD2	TRBJ2-7	CASSFSGEMSYEQYF	TGTGCCAGCAGTTTTAGCGGGGAGATGTCCTACGAGCAGTACTTC
TRBV18	.	.	TRBJ1-5	CASSPGPSNQPQHF	TGTGCCAGCTCACCAGGGCCGAGCAATCAGCCCCAGCATTTT
TRBV7-2	.	TRBD2	TRBJ2-1	CASSRIAGRTYNEQFF	TGTGCCAGCAGCCGCATAGCGGGGAGGACCTACAATGAGCAGTTCTTC
TRBV3-1/TRBV3-2	.	.	TRBJ1-4	CASSLRREKLFF	TGTGCCAGCAGCCTAAGACGAGAAAAACTGTTTTTT
TRBV19	.	.	TRBJ2-5	CASSPTRGETQYF	TGTGCCAGTAGCCCTACCCGTGGAGAGACCCAGTACTTC
TRBV5-1	.	TRBD1	TRBJ1-6	CASSLETGGSSSYNSPLHF	TGCGCCAGCAGCTTGGAGACAGGGGGATCTAGCTCCTATAATTCACCCCTCCACTTT
TRBV5-8	.	.	TRBJ2-7	CASSLRFYEQYF	TGTGCCAGCAGCCTACGATTCTACGAGCAGTACTTC
TRBV7-8	many	.	TRBJ1-1	CASSMGLRGKNTEAFF	TGTGCCAGCAGCATGGGACTACGGGGAAAGAACACTGAAGCTTTCTTT
TRBV4-1	.	TRBD1	TRBJ2-7	CASSQEGQGGYEQYF	TGCGCCAGCAGCCAAGAGGGACAGGGTGGCTACGAGCAGTACTTC
TRBV12-2	.	.	TRBJ2-3	CASRLGGTSGKSTDTQYF	TGTGCAAGTCGCTTAGGGGGGACTAGCGGGAAAAGCACAGATACGCAGTATTTT
TRBV7-9	.	TRBD1	TRBJ2-7	CASSLGQKEQYF	TGTGCCAGCAGCTTGGGACAGAAAGAGCAGTACTTC
TRBV6-1	.	.	TRBJ1-1	CASSEFGRTEAFF	TGTGCCAGCAGTGAATTCGGGAGAACTGAAGCTTTCTTT
TRBV19	few	.	TRBJ2-4	CASSIQFEGTKNIQYF	TGTGCCAGTAGTATACAATTTGAGGGAACCAAAAACATTCAGTACTTC
TRBV13	.	.	TRBJ2-7	CASSLGSRYEQYF	TGTGCCAGCAGCTTAGGGAGCCGCTACGAGCAGTACTTC
TRBV5-4	.	TRBD1	TRBJ2-7	CASSFGTESYEQYF	TGTGCCAGCAGCTTTGGGACAGAGTCCTACGAGCAGTACTTC
TRBV5-8	.	.	TRBJ1-5	CASSLLGDYSNQPQHF	TGTGCCAGCAGCTTGTTAGGGGACTATAGCAATCAGCCCCAGCATTTT
TRBV9	.	TRBD2	TRBJ2-3	CASSVASGISTDTQYF	TGTGCCAGCAGCGTAGCCAGCGGGATCAGCACAGATACGCAGTATTTT
TRBV7-9	few	.	TRBJ1-5	CASSVSGSNQPQHF	TGTGCCAGCAGCGTGTCCGGTAGCAATCAGCCCCAGCATTTT
TRBV5-1	.	.	TRBJ2-1	CASTQGNEQFF	TGCGCCAGCACCCAGGGAAATGAGCAGTTCTTC
TRBV29-1	.	.	TRBJ2-1	CSVDQGGSHNEQFF	TGCAGCGTTGATCAGGGGGGCTCGCACAATGAGCAGTTCTTC
TRBV27	.	.	TRBJ2-3	CASSLIFGTSKTDTQYF	TGTGCCAGCAGTTTAATCTTCGGGACTTCGAAGACAGATACGCAGTATTTT
TRBV29-1	.	.	TRBJ1-2	CSVLNRDNYGYTF	TGCAGCGTCCTAAACAGGGACAACTATGGCTACACCTTC
TRBV11-2	.	TRBD1	TRBJ1-2	CASSLAGQGFYGYTF	TGTGCCAGCAGCTTAGCGGGACAGGGGTTCTATGGCTACACCTTC
TRBV5-5	.	TRBD2	TRBJ2-1	CASRRGLAGGRTYNEQFF	TGTGCCAGCAGGAGGGGACTAGCGGGAGGGCGGACCTACAATGAGCAGTTCTTC
TRBV6-6	.	.	TRBJ1-1	CASSDPRTEAFF	TGTGCCAGCAGTGACCCTCGAACTGAAGCTTTCTTT
TRBV7-8	.	TRBD2	TRBJ2-4	CASSLGLAGSAKNIQYF	TGTGCCAGCAGCCTGGGACTAGCGGGGTCTGCCAAAAACATTCAGTACTTC
TRBV6-9	.	TRBD2	TRBJ2-1	CASSYPGLASHEQFF	TGTGCCAGCAGTTATCCGGGACTAGCTTCCCATGAGCAGTTCTTC